These T cell receptor beta chains were read from a single sample in a study of blood T cell repertoires in COVID-19. Using immunoSEQ multiplex PCR, the repertoire was profiled, and TCRdb retains in-frame clones only, with some absent. The table shows about 440,000 clones, with less than 95% occurring only once. The sample taken for sequencing was PBMCs or T cells enriched from blood (not recorded which). The receptors stem from a man aged 18 to 29 who had recovered from COVID-19. CDR3s include the opening cysteine and the closing phenylalanine or tryptophan. A D gene is named only where the DNA matches it firmly. Not every row has a clone size; where given, it reads once, few, many or a size class.

clone_size j_call v_call d_call cdr3_length cdr3_nt cdr3_aa
. TRBJ1-1 TRBV5-1 . 11 TGCGCCAGCAGCAGGCAGGGTGAAGCTTTCTTT CASSRQGEAFF
. TRBJ2-1 TRBV7-3 TRBD2 19 TGTGCCAGCAGCTTAGAATCTTTTCCTAGCGGGGGGTTATACAATGAGCAGTTCTTC CASSLESFPSGGLYNEQFF
. TRBJ1-6 TRBV19 . 12 TGTGCCAGTAGTATAGGCGGCTCACCCCTCCACTTT CASSIGGSPLHF
. TRBJ2-7 TRBV13 TRBD2 14 TGTGCCAGCAGGGCCGGGACTAGCCCCCCCGAGCAGTACTTC CASRAGTSPPEQYF
. TRBJ2-1 TRBV11-3 . 15 TGTGCCAGCAGCCGCCGGGCGGGAACCTACAATGAGCAGTTCTTC CASSRRAGTYNEQFF
. TRBJ1-1 TRBV6-5 . 14 TGTGCCAGCAGTTACTCAGGAGTGAACACTGAAGCTTTCTTT CASSYSGVNTEAFF
. TRBJ1-1 TRBV28 . 12 TGTGCCAGCAGCTCGGGAGCTACTGAAGCTTTCTTT CASSSGATEAFF
. TRBJ2-5 TRBV4-2 . 13 TGTGCCAGCAGCCCATGGGCTGGAGAGACCCAGTACTTC CASSPWAGETQYF
. TRBJ2-5 TRBV3-1/TRBV3-2 TRBD2 18 TGTGCCAGCAGCCCCCAGCTCCGACTAGCGGGCCCCCAAGAGACCCAGTACTTC CASSPQLRLAGPQETQYF
. TRBJ2-4 TRBV6-1 TRBD2 16 TGTGCCAGCAGTGAAGTCGGCGGGGCGGGAGGGAACATTCAGTACTTC CASSEVGGAGGNIQYF
. TRBJ2-5 TRBV4-1 TRBD1 17 TGCGCCAGCAGCAAAGGACAGGGGGATATAGTGGGCAAGACCCAGTACTTC CASSKGQGDIVGKTQYF
. TRBJ1-5 TRBV10-3 . 14 TGTGCCATCAGTGAGGGACAAGGTAATCAGCCCCAGCATTTT CAISEGQGNQPQHF
once TRBJ1-2 TRBV7-8 TRBD1 12 TGTGCCAGCAGCCTCGACAGGGCTGGCTACACCTTC CASSLDRAGYTF
once TRBJ2-5 TRBV11-2 . 12 TGTGCCAGCAGCCGGGATGGCGAGACCCAGTACTTC CASSRDGETQYF
. TRBJ1-2 TRBV6-5 . 14 TGTGCCAGCAACCCAGGGATTCCCCACTATGGCTACACCTTC CASNPGIPHYGYTF
few TRBJ2-3 TRBV4-2 . 18 TGTGCCAGCAGCCAAGATGGACCCCGACGGGGAGCGGGAGATACGCAGTATTTT CASSQDGPRRGAGDTQYF
. TRBJ2-6 TRBV19 . 14 TGTGCCAGTAGTCCATTCTCTGGGGCCAACGTCCTGACTTTC CASSPFSGANVLTF
. TRBJ1-5 TRBV28 TRBD1 18 TGTGCCAGCAGCCGGTACAATTCCGGGACAGGGGGCAATCAGCCCCAGCATTTT CASSRYNSGTGGNQPQHF
once TRBJ1-1 TRBV4-1 . 15 TGCGCCAGCAGCCAAGCGGATGGTGCGGTAACTGAAGCTTTCTTT CASSQADGAVTEAFF
. TRBJ2-3 TRBV6-6 . 19 TGTGCCAGCAATCGCCCAGGGATAAGGGCGACGTTGTGGACAGATACGCAGTATTTT CASNRPGIRATLWTDTQYF
once TRBJ1-2 TRBV6-6 . 14 TGTGCCAGCAGTTCCCGGTGGGGCGAAGATGGCTACACCTTC CASSSRWGEDGYTF
. TRBJ1-5 TRBV3-1/TRBV3-2 TRBD1 15 TGTGCCAGCAGCCAACGTCCCGGGACAGGTCAGCCCCAGCATTTT CASSQRPGTGQPQHF
once TRBJ2-5 TRBV2 TRBD2 14 TGTGCCAGCAGTGTCCTAGCGGGAGTAGAGACCCAGTACTTC CASSVLAGVETQYF
. TRBJ1-6 TRBV28 TRBD1 17 TGTGCCAGCAGACAGGAGACAGGGACCATCTATAATTCACCCCTCCACTTT CASRQETGTIYNSPLHF
. TRBJ2-7 TRBV27 . 14 TGTGCCAGCAGTTTCGGGGAGTCCCCCTACGAGCAGTACTTC CASSFGESPYEQYF
. TRBJ1-3 TRBV30 . 13 TGTGCCTGCCCCGGGAGCTCTGGAAACACCATATATTTT CACPGSSGNTIYF
. TRBJ2-1 TRBV19 . 15 TGTGCCAGTAGAAAAGACAGGAGCTCCTACAATGAGCAGTTCTTC CASRKDRSSYNEQFF
. TRBJ2-7 TRBV4-1 TRBD1 14 TGCGCCAGCAGCAGGGACAGGGGGCCAAGCGAGCAGTACTTC CASSRDRGPSEQYF
. TRBJ2-5 TRBV30 TRBD2 13 TGTGCCTGGACCACTAGCGGGAGCGGGACCCAGTACTTC CAWTTSGSGTQYF
once TRBJ2-5 TRBV14 . 14 TGTGCCAGCAGCCAAGTACTAGGCGTGGGGACCCAGTACTTC CASSQVLGVGTQYF
. TRBJ2-7 TRBV15 TRBD1 16 TGTGCCACCAGCTCCACAGGCGGGACAGGGATCTACGAGCAGTACTTC CATSSTGGTGIYEQYF
once TRBJ1-2 TRBV27 . 13 TGTGCCAGCAGACCCGGGGGGGGATATGGCTACACCTTC CASRPGGGYGYTF
. TRBJ1-1 TRBV7-9 . 15 TGTGCCAGTAATTCTTTCATGGGGCGGAACACTGAAGCTTTCTTT CASNSFMGRNTEAFF
. TRBJ2-5 TRBV29-1 . 12 TGCAGCGTTGTTGTTGCGGGAGAGACCCAGTACTTC CSVVVAGETQYF
. TRBJ1-5 TRBV5-1 . 15 TGCGCCAGCAGCTTGGCGGGGTATAGCAATCAGCCCCAGCATTTT CASSLAGYSNQPQHF
. TRBJ2-1 TRBV23-1 . 13 TGCGCCAGCACCTACAATTCGGGGGTTGAGCAGTTCTTC CASTYNSGVEQFF
. TRBJ1-2 TRBV5-4 . 15 TGTGCCAGCAGCTTGGGCGGGGGATGGGACTATGGCTACACCTTC CASSLGGGWDYGYTF
. TRBJ2-2 TRBV6-5 . 15 TGTGCCAGCAGGATCGACAGGGGAGGGACCGGGGAGCTGTTTTTT CASRIDRGGTGELFF
. TRBJ2-5 TRBV28 TRBD2 13 TGTGCCAGCAGGGTAGCGGGAGAAGAGACCCAGTACTTC CASRVAGEETQYF
. TRBJ1-2 TRBV19 . 15 TGTGCCAGTAGTATTCATAAGGGGAATAACTATGGCTACACCTTC CASSIHKGNNYGYTF
. TRBJ2-2 TRBV3-1/TRBV3-2 . 17 TGTGCCAGCAGCCAAGAATGGACGGGAGCGAACACCGGGGAGCTGTTTTTT CASSQEWTGANTGELFF
. TRBJ1-2 TRBV2 TRBD1 16 TGTGCCAGCAGTACCACCGGGACAGGACCGAACTATGGCTACACCTTC CASSTTGTGPNYGYTF
. TRBJ2-7 TRBV12-3/TRBV12-4 . 13 TGTGCCAGCAGTTCTGGACAGCTTTACGAGCAGTACTTC CASSSGQLYEQYF